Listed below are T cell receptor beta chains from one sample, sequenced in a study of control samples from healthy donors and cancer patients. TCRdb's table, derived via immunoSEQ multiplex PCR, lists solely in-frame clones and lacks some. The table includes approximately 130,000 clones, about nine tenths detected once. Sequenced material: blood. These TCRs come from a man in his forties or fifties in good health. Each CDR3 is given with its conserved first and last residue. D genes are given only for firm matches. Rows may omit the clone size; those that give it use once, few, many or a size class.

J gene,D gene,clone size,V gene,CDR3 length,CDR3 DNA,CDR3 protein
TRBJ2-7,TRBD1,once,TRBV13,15,TGTGCCAGCAGCTTAGGGGGGACAGGGTTCTACGAGCAGTACTTC,CASSLGGTGFYEQYF
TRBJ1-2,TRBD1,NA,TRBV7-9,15,TGTGCCAGCAGCTTAGTTGGGACAGCAACCTATGGCTACACCTTC,CASSLVGTATYGYTF
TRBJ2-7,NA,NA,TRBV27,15,TGTGCCAGCAGTTTATTCTTCGACAGGTCTTACGAGCAGTACTTC,CASSLFFDRSYEQYF
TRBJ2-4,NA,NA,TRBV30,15,TGTGCCTGGAGTGTACTGTCGGGGACCAAAAACATTCAGTACTTC,CAWSVLSGTKNIQYF
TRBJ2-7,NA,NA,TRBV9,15,TGTGCCAGCAGCCCAGCGGCGGGGCCAGCCTACGAGCAGTACTTC,CASSPAAGPAYEQYF
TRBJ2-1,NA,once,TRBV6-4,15,TGTGCCAGCAGTGAAAGGGCCGTCCTCTCAAGGGAGCAGTTCTTC,CASSERAVLSREQFF
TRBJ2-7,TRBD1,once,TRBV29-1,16,TGCAGCGTTGAAGATCCAGGACAGGGGGCCTTCTACGAGCAGTACTTC,CSVEDPGQGAFYEQYF
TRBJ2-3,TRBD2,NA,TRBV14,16,TGTGCCAGCAGCCGACGACAGCGGGGGGGCACAGATACGCAGTATTTT,CASSRRQRGGTDTQYF
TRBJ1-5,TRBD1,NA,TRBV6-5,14,TGTGCGAGTGGGACAGTCCCTTACAATCAGCCCCAGCATTTT,CASGTVPYNQPQHF
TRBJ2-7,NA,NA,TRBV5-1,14,TGCGCCAGCAGCCTATCCCCGGGGGCCTACGAGCAGTACTTC,CASSLSPGAYEQYF
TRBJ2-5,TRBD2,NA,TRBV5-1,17,TGCGCCAGCAGCACCGGGACTAGCGGGGGGTACGTCGAGACCCAGTACTTC,CASSTGTSGGYVETQYF
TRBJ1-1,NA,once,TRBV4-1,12,TGCGCCAGCAGCAACTTCCGGACTGAAGCTTTCTTT,CASSNFRTEAFF
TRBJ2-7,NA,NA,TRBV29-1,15,TGCAGCGTTGAATCGCTCTCAGGGGTCGGGTACGAGCAGTACTTC,CSVESLSGVGYEQYF
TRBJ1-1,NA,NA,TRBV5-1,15,TGCGCCAGCAGCACAAGACAGGAACGAGGGTCTGAAGCTTTCTTT,CASSTRQERGSEAFF
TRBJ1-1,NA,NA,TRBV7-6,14,TGTGCCAGCAGCTCCAGACCGGGGGTCACTGAAGCTTTCTTT,CASSSRPGVTEAFF
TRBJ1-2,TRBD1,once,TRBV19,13,TGTGCCAGTAGTATACAGGGGGTAACTGGCTACACCTTC,CASSIQGVTGYTF
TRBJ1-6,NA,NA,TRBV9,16,TGTGCCAGCAGCTCTCGGGAGGACAGTTTAAATTCACCCCTCCACTTT,CASSSREDSLNSPLHF
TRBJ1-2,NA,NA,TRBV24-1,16,TGTGCCACCAGTGACCCTGGACGGCCGGAATTGTATGGCTACACCTTC,CATSDPGRPELYGYTF
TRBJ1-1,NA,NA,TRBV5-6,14,TGTGCCAGCCTCGGGTGGCCGTTGAACACTGAAGCTTTCTTT,CASLGWPLNTEAFF
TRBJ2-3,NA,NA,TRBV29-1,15,TGCAGCGTTGGATTTGCAGGCGGGGTCACAGATACGCAGTATTTT,CSVGFAGGVTDTQYF
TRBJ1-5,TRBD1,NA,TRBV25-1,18,TGTGCCAGCAGTGGAAAGACAGGGGAAACCCAAACGAGTCAGCCCCAGCATTTT,CASSGKTGETQTSQPQHF
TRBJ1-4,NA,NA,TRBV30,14,TGTGCCTGGAGTGTAACAGTGCCTAATGAAAAACTGTTTTTT,CAWSVTVPNEKLFF
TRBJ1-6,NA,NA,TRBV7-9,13,TGTGCCAGCAGCCCCCAGATCGATTCACCCCTCCACTTT,CASSPQIDSPLHF
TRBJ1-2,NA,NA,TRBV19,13,TGTGCCAGTAGTGACACAGGGAATGGTGACTACACCTTC,CASSDTGNGDYTF
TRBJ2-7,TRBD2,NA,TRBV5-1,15,TGCGCCAGCACCAAGACTAGCGGGGAGACCTACGAGCAGTACTTC,CASTKTSGETYEQYF
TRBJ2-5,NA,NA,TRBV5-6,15,TGTGCCAGCAGCTTGGGGGATGGGGCTGGGGAGACCCAGTACTTC,CASSLGDGAGETQYF
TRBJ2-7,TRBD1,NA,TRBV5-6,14,TGTGCCAGCAGCGCGACAGGGAGACTTTACGAGCAGTACTTC,CASSATGRLYEQYF
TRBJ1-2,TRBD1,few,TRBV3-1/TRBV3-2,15,TGTGCCAGCAGCAAGACAGGGTCCCAGACATATGGCTACACCTTC,CASSKTGSQTYGYTF
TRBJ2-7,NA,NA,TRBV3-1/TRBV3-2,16,TGTGCCAGCAGCCAAGATTTGGTGTTAAGCTCCTACGAGCAGTACTTC,CASSQDLVLSSYEQYF
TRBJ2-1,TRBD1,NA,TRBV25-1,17,TGTGCCAGCAGTGAATCTAACAGGGGTAGCTCCTACAATGAGCAGTTCTTC,CASSESNRGSSYNEQFF
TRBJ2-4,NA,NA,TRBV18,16,TGTGCCAGCTCCCTCGACAGTCTCTTAGCCAAAAACATTCAGTACTTC,CASSLDSLLAKNIQYF
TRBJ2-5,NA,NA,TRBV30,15,TGTGCCTGGAGTGTACCGGCGGCAGGACAAGAGACCCAGTACTTC,CAWSVPAAGQETQYF
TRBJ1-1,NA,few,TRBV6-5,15,TGTGCCAGCAGTTATGGGGGGGGGACTGTCGCTGAAGCTTTCTTT,CASSYGGGTVAEAFF
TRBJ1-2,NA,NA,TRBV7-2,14,TGTGCCAGCAGCCAGGCGGGAAGAAGCTATGGCTACACCTTC,CASSQAGRSYGYTF
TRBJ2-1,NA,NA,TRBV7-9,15,TGTGCCAGCAGCCACCGGGGGCCCCCCTACAATGAGCAGTTCTTC,CASSHRGPPYNEQFF
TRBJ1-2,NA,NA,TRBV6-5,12,TGTGCCAGCAGTCCATACAAGTATGGCTACACCTTC,CASSPYKYGYTF
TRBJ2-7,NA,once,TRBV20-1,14,TGCAGTGCTAGTGGTCACAGGAGTAACTACGAGCAGTACTTC,CSASGHRSNYEQYF
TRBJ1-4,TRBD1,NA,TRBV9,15,TGTGCCAGCAGCGTAGCACGACAGGGTAATGAAAAACTGTTTTTT,CASSVARQGNEKLFF
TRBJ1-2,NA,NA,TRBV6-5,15,TGTGCCAGCAGTTACGGGGCAGGGATAAACTATGGCTACACCTTC,CASSYGAGINYGYTF
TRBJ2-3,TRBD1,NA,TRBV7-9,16,TGTGCCAGCAGCTTTACCGGGACAGCCAGCACAGATACGCAGTATTTT,CASSFTGTASTDTQYF
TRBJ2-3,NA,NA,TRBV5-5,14,TGTGCCAGCAGCTGGGGGCCGAGCACAGATACGCAGTATTTT,CASSWGPSTDTQYF
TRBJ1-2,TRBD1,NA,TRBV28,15,TGTGCCAGCAGTTCCGGGACAGCTTTCTCCTATGGCTACACCTTC,CASSSGTAFSYGYTF
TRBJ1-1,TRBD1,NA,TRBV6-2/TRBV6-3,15,TGTGCCAGCAGTTACCTAGACAGGGGGCTAACTGAAGCTTTCTTT,CASSYLDRGLTEAFF
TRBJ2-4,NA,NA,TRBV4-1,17,TGCGCCAGCAGCCCCCGTTTCCAGGGGCGCGGCGAAAACATTCAGTACTTC,CASSPRFQGRGENIQYF
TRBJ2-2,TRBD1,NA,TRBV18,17,TGTGCCAGCTCACCAATTGTGTCAGGGGGCAACACCGGGGAGCTGTTTTTT,CASSPIVSGGNTGELFF
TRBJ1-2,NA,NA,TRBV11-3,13,TGTGCCAGCAGCTTCGACAGCAACTATGGCTACACCTTC,CASSFDSNYGYTF
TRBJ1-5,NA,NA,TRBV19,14,TGTGCCACTAAGGACAGCAATAGCAATCAGCCCCAGCATTTT,CATKDSNSNQPQHF
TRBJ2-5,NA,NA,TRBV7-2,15,TGTGCCAGCAGCCCCCGCCCCTCGGCCCAAGAGACCCAGTACTTC,CASSPRPSAQETQYF